These 18 T cell receptor beta chains were all obtained from the same sample, sequenced in a study of Graves' ophthalmopathy and Graves' hyperthyroidism. The TCR beta CDR3 regions underwent amplification from RNA transcripts. The authors performed first-round RT-PCR with HTBI primers and then a second-round multiplex PCR. Via MiXCR, TCRdb re-called the multiplex PCR reads, giving one row per CDR3 protein. The sample lists 24,000 or so distinct CDR3 sequences; about 44% were seen once. Material for sequencing was peripheral blood. The receptor source for this set is an adult woman with stable Graves' hyperthyroidism.

The V call is TRBV7-9, the J call TRBJ2-7, with TRBD2 identical over 13 bases. The V and J ends lost 4 bases and 2 bases, in that order; junction bases with no gene match: 2. CDR1 is SEHNR, CDR2 FQNEAQ, per germline (reference sequence). The CDR3 loop spans 15 amino acids. DNA of the CDR3: TGTGCCAGCAGCTACGGGACTAGCGGGGCCTACGAGCAGTACTTC. Its translation is CASSYGTSGAYEQYF.

A word on this clonotype: The conserved closing phenylalanine or tryptophan is absent in this CDR3, likely reflecting a read error. The CDR3 DNA reads TGTGCCAGCAGCTTACTAGCGACCATCGGGACCCAGTACTGC. This encodes CASSLLATIGTQYC. The chain employs TRBV5-1 and TRBJ2-5; 7 nucleotides line up with TRBD2. CDR3 length equals 14 residues. CDR1 is SGHRS, CDR2 YFSETQ, per germline.

About this clonotype: At one boundary the junction diverges from the germline segment, which might be a read error. The CDR3 region is CASSLKRGSRNTEAFF. CDR3 in DNA: TGTGCCAGCAGTTTAAAGAGAGGTAGTCGGAACACCGAAGCTTTCTTT. The chain couples TRBV27 to TRBJ1-1, with D hard to call. The CDR3 consists of 16 residues. Germline values: CDR1 MNHEY, CDR2 SMNVEV (reference sequence).

The chain uses TRBV12-3 or TRBV12-4 and TRBJ2-7, with 8 positions matching TRBD2. This CDR3 has 14 amino acids. V lost 3 bases to trimming and J lost 3 bases; unmatched junction nucleotides: 4. The CDR3 DNA sequence: TGTGCCAGCAGTTTTGCGGGGGGCGGCTACGAGCAGTACTTC. Its protein is CASSFAGGGYEQYF.

The rearrangement uses TRBV25-1 and TRBJ2-7, with 10 positions matching TRBD1. Germline V gene sequence: CDR1 MGHDK, CDR2 SYGVNS. This CDR3 comprises 16 residues. J gave up 4 bases and V 10 bases, and 16 bases lay outside the gene matches. The CDR3 DNA reads TGTGCCAACCGAGTCCGGGACAGGGGATTTAGGTACGAGCAGTACTTC. This codes for CANRVRDRGFRYEQYF.

This clonotype is labeled large. The gene calls are TRBV2 and TRBJ2-5; 9 bases agree with TRBD2. The CDR3 length is 14 residues. Germline V gene lookup returns CDR1 SNHLY and CDR2 FYNNEI. V was pared by 4 bases and J by 5 bases, with 5 bases of the junction left unmatched. This chain's CDR3 is CASSGSGSGETQYF. The CDR3 nucleotides are TGTGCCAGCAGTGGTAGCGGGAGTGGCGAGACCCAGTACTTC.

This clonotype was counted many times. This sequence may be a read error, since a much larger clone differs from it by one base. The chain is built from TRBV12-3 or TRBV12-4 and TRBJ1-2; TRBD1 is a possible D gene (5 bases). The CDR3 extends over 11 amino acids. V lost 5 bases and J 8 bases, leaving 9 bases between the germline ends. This chain's CDR3 is CASSPGLGYTF. DNA for the CDR3: TGTGCCAGCAGTCCAGGGTTGGGCTACACCTTC.

This clonotype was detected many times. The rearrangement links TRBV5-1 to TRBJ1-3, with 7 bases matching TRBD1. After removal of 5 bases from V and 0 bases from J, the junction contained 5 bases not matched to a gene. Germline lookup yields CDR1 SGHRS and CDR2 YFSETQ. The CDR3 consists of 15 residues. CDR3 nucleotide sequence: TGCGCCAGCAGAACAGGGGAGGGCTCTGGAAACACCATATATTTT. As protein: CASRTGEGSGNTIYF.

CDR3 sequence: CASSLEQAGQETQYF. Here the CDR3 DNA reads TGCGCCAGCAGCTTGGAACAAGCGGGGCAAGAGACCCAGTACTTC. The chain couples TRBV5-1 to TRBJ2-5; 7 bases fit TRBD2. Germline assignment: CDR1 SGHRS and CDR2 YFSETQ. The CDR3 sequence is 15 residues long. V lost 0 bases, J lost 2 bases, and 4 bases stayed unmatched. The full variable domain, in which reference TRBV5-1 and TRBJ2-5 provide the parts outside the CDR3, is KAGVTQTPRYLIKTRGQQVTLSCSPISGHRSVSWYQQTPGQGLQFLFEYFSETQRNKGNFPGRFSGRQFSNSRSEMNVSTLELGDSALYLCASSLEQAGQETQYFGPGTRLLVL.

The gene calls are TRBV20-1 and TRBJ2-3, with 10 positions matching TRBD2. The CDR3 runs to 15 residues. V dropped 0 bases and J dropped 11; count of bases not matched to a gene: 11. Germline V CDR1 and CDR2: DFQATT, SNEGSKA (reference sequence). The CDR3 sequence: CSARDLLAGVYEQYF. CDR3 nucleotide sequence: TGCAGTGCTAGAGATTTGCTAGCGGGAGTCTATGAGCAGTATTTT.

The rearrangement links TRBV10-3 to TRBJ1-5; 10 bases map to TRBD1. The germline CDR1 and CDR2 sequences are ENHRY and SYGVKD. The V and J ends lost 3 bases and 9 bases, in that order; junction bases with no gene match: 8. The CDR3 runs to 15 residues. The CDR3 spells CAISDLTGGYRPQHF. The CDR3 bases are TGTGCCATCAGTGATTTGACAGGGGGCTATCGGCCCCAGCATTTT.

This clonotype is categorized as medium-sized. The chain recombines TRBV20-1 with TRBJ2-1; 8 nucleotides match TRBD2. The length of the CDR3 is 14 residues. V shed 6 bases and J 1 base; nucleotides not matched to a gene: 5. Per germline, CDR1 DFQATT and CDR2 SNEGSKA (reference sequence). The CDR3 DNA follows: TGCAGTGCGGAACTAGCGGAGTCCTACAATGAGCAGTTCTTC. It yields the protein CSAELAESYNEQFF.

In its sample, this clonotype was seen many times. The chain joins TRBV3-1 to TRBJ2-6; D gene ambiguous. The CDR3 runs to 20 residues. Between the trimmed V and J ends, which lost 0 bases and 0 bases, there was a span of 18 bases. CDR1 is LGHDT, CDR2 YNNKEL, per germline (reference sequence). The CDR3 protein is CASSQELTTSATSGANVLTF. DNA for the CDR3: TGTGCCAGCAGCCAAGAACTAACGACGTCGGCGACCTCTGGGGCCAACGTCCTGACTTTC.

The rearrangement joins TRBV14 to TRBJ2-1; possible D gene TRBD2, 7 bases. The V and J ends lost 0 bases and 12 bases respectively, with 21 bases between them. The CDR3 runs 16 residues. Germline-derived CDR1 and CDR2 are SGHDN and FVKESK. For the CDR3, the DNA is TGTGCCAGCAGCCAAGAACGCGGGGGCCACACAGATACGCAGTTCTTC. As protein: CASSQERGGHTDTQFF.

This clonotype was seen just once. The V gene is TRBV5-1, the J gene TRBJ1-4; 8 positions match TRBD1. The germline CDR1 and CDR2 sequences are SGHRS and YFSETQ. With V trimmed by 3 bases and J by 4 bases, 8 bases remained unmatched. This CDR3 spans 16 amino acids. CDR3 nucleotides: TGCGCCAGCAGCTCGGACGGACAGGGCAATAATGAAAAACTGTTTTTT. Its translation: CASSSDGQGNNEKLFF. The entire variable domain, with the rest obtained from reference TRBV5-1 and TRBJ1-4, is as follows: KAGVTQTPRYLIKTRGQQVTLSCSPISGHRSVSWYQQTPGQGLQFLFEYFSETQRNKGNFPGRFSGRQFSNSRSEMNVSTLELGDSALYLCASSSDGQGNNEKLFFGSGTQLSVL.

Judged by abundance, this clonotype is medium-sized. The chain couples TRBV20-1 to TRBJ2-2; TRBD2 might be the D (5 bases). Trimming pared 0 bases from V and 1 base from J, leaving 9 bases between. Germline V gene lookup returns CDR1 DFQATT and CDR2 SNEGSKA (reference sequence). This CDR3 contains 15 residues. In DNA, the CDR3 is TGCAGTGCTAGAGATATAGCGATGAACACCGGGGAGCTGTTTTTT. It is translated as CSARDIAMNTGELFF.

This clonotype was seen a handful of times. The chain links TRBV7-9 to TRBJ1-1; 7 bases align to TRBD1. The CDR3 has 14 amino acids. With 1 base clipped from V and 5 bases from J, the junction kept 4 bases outside the gene matches. Per the germline V gene, CDR1 is SEHNR and CDR2 is FQNEAQ (reference sequence). The CDR3 bases are TGTGCCAGCAGCTTAGGGTCAGGGGGGACTGAAGCTTTCTTT. As protein: CASSLGSGGTEAFF.

This clonotype was counted ten times or more. The chain combines TRBV6-6 with TRBJ2-1; tentative D call: TRBD1 (6 bases). CDR3 size: 15 residues. Looked up from germline, CDR1 is MNHNY and CDR2 is SVGAGI (reference sequence). The ends were cut back, 7 bases at V and 10 bases at J, with 23 bases in the middle. The CDR3 DNA is TGTGCCAGCACCGAAAGGGGGTCAAAACATGGGGAGCAGTTCTTC. Translating it yields CASTERGSKHGEQFF.